This passage covers 32 T cell receptor beta chains from one sample sequenced in a study of blood T cell repertoires in COVID-19. Using immunoSEQ multiplex PCR, the repertoire was profiled, and TCRdb retains in-frame clones only, with some absent. The repertoire includes roughly 180,000 clones, about 85% of them detected once, and approximately 5.1% sits in the top ten. The sample comprised PBMCs or T cells enriched from blood (not recorded which). The source of these receptors is a woman in her thirties or forties with acute COVID-19.

There are a few counts of this clone. This chain links TRBV5-4 with TRBJ2-1; 9 bases are a match to TRBD2. The CDR3 is 16 residues long. The V segment lost 0 bases and the J segment 4 bases; nucleotides outside the gene matches: 5. Per the germline V gene, CDR1 is SGHNT and CDR2 is YYREEE (reference sequence). CDR3 in amino acids: CASSLDLAGRYNEQFF. CDR3 sequence (DNA): TGTGCCAGCAGCTTGGATCTAGCGGGAAGATACAATGAGCAGTTCTTC.

V usage is TRBV11-3 and J usage is TRBJ2-1, with TRBD2 matching over 13 bases. The CDR3 totals 14 residues. Germline CDR1 and CDR2: SGHNT and YENEEA. The V gene end was trimmed by 8 bases and the J gene end by 4 bases; junction bases not matched to a gene: 2. This CDR3 is CASGLAGEYNEQFF. The CDR3 DNA reads TGTGCCAGCGGACTAGCGGGGGAATACAATGAGCAGTTCTTC. Complete variable domain (other parts from reference TRBV11-3 and TRBJ2-1): EAGVVQSPRYKIIEKKQPVAFWCNPISGHNTLYWYLQNLGQGPELLIRYENEEAVDDSQLPKDRFSAERLKGVDSTLKIQPAELGDSAVYLCASGLAGEYNEQFFGPGTRLTVL.

The chain's CDR3 is CASSARNTGELFF. The CDR3 coding sequence is TGTGCCAGCAGTGCTCGGAACACCGGGGAGCTGTTTTTT. V usage is TRBV2 and J usage is TRBJ2-2; D is uncertain. V lost 4 bases and J lost 1, with 4 bases in between. Germline CDR1 SNHLY, CDR2 FYNNEI. There are 13 residues in the CDR3.

The V call is TRBV19, the J call TRBJ2-1, with TRBD2 identical over 13 bases. The CDR3 has 18 amino acids. Germline CDR1 reads LNHDA; CDR2 reads SQIVND (reference sequence). The V segment lost 5 bases and the J segment 1 base; nucleotides outside the gene matches: 8. The CDR3 DNA sequence: TGTGCCAGTAGTCGAGGACTAGCGGGAGTAGGGTCCTACAATGAGCAGTTCTTC. It specifies CASSRGLAGVGSYNEQFF.

This rearrangement joins TRBV6-6 to TRBJ1-6, with 12 bases lining up with TRBD1. With V trimmed by 5 bases and J by 8 bases, 7 bases remained unmatched. The CDR3 runs 16 residues. Germline lookup yields CDR1 MNHNY and CDR2 SVGAGI (reference sequence). This CDR3 reads CASSGGTGGVDSPLHF. CDR3 nucleotides: TGTGCCAGCAGTGGGGGGACAGGGGGCGTAGATTCACCCCTCCACTTT.

The rearrangement joins TRBV15 to TRBJ2-5, with D unresolved. The germline gives CDR1 LNHNV, CDR2 YYDKDF (reference sequence). This CDR3 is built from 13 residues. The germline V and J ends were trimmed by 0 bases and 2 bases, with 4 bases remaining between them. CDR3 DNA: TGTGCCACCAGCAGAGATCGGCAAGAGACCCAGTACTTC. Residues: CATSRDRQETQYF.

The chain joins TRBV5-1 to TRBJ2-3; 7 bases line up with TRBD2. Germline CDR1 SGHRS, CDR2 YFSETQ. The V gene end was trimmed by 1 base and the J gene end by 3 bases; junction bases not matched to a gene: 8. The CDR3 runs to 16 residues. CDR3 loop: CASSLTAGEGTDTQYF. In DNA form, the CDR3 reads TGCGCCAGCAGCTTGACTGCGGGAGAAGGGACAGATACGCAGTATTTT. Filled out from reference TRBV5-1 and TRBJ2-3, the complete variable domain reads KAGVTQTPRYLIKTRGQQVTLSCSPISGHRSVSWYQQTPGQGLQFLFEYFSETQRNKGNFPGRFSGRQFSNSRSEMNVSTLELGDSALYLCASSLTAGEGTDTQYFGPGTRLTVL.

J is TRBJ2-2 and V is TRBV7-3, with 14 positions matching TRBD2. CDR1 SGHTA and CDR2 FQGTGA come from the germline V gene. There are 21 residues in the CDR3. J lost 0 bases, V lost 1 base, and 10 bases had no gene match. The CDR3 coding sequence is TGTGCCAGCAGCTTAATCCCCCCGACTAGCGGGAGGGCCCCGAACACCGGGGAGCTGTTTTTT. Translating gives CASSLIPPTSGRAPNTGELFF.

The genes are TRBV5-1 and TRBJ2-7; the D gene is possibly TRBD2 (5 bases). This CDR3 has 15 residues. The germline V gene has CDR1 SGHRS and CDR2 YFSETQ. The ends were cut back, 0 bases at V and 3 bases at J, with 13 bases in the middle. CDR3 in DNA: TGCGCCAGCAGCTTGGCACCGGGATTTTTCTACGAGCAGTACGTC. Translated, it gives CASSLAPGFFYEQYV.

V is TRBV18 and J is TRBJ1-1, with 8 bases identical to TRBD1. The V gene end was trimmed by 0 bases and the J gene end by 1 base; junction bases not matched to a gene: 7. The CDR3 totals 17 residues. Germline lookup yields CDR1 KGHSH and CDR2 LQKENI. CDR3 loop: CASSPPPRGRGNTEAFF. The CDR3 nucleotides are TGTGCCAGCTCACCACCGCCCAGGGGGCGCGGGAACACTGAAGCTTTCTTT.

CDR3 in amino acids: CASSFPGLAGSDTQYF. CDR3 nucleotide sequence: TGTGCCAGCAGCTTTCCGGGACTAGCGGGATCAGATACGCAGTATTTT. The V and J genes are TRBV7-9 and TRBJ2-3; 13 positions match TRBD2. The ends lost 3 bases at V and 4 bases at J; junction bases unmatched: 4. The CDR3 spans 16 residues. Germline V gives CDR1 SEHNR, CDR2 FQNEAQ (reference sequence).

V usage is TRBV7-9 and J usage is TRBJ1-5; TRBD1 matches at 7 bases. V gave up 1 base and J gave up 8 bases; unmatched junction bases: 2. This CDR3 has 13 residues. Per germline, CDR1 SEHNR and CDR2 FQNEAQ (reference sequence). CDR3 residues: CASSLGTGEPQHF. In DNA form, the CDR3 reads TGTGCCAGCAGCTTAGGTACAGGGGAGCCCCAGCATTTT.

V and J are TRBV2 and TRBJ1-1; D gene ambiguous. CDR1 is SNHLY and CDR2 is FYNNEI in the germline V gene. The CDR3 runs 14 residues. V lost 3 bases and J lost 5, with 13 bases in between. The DNA for the CDR3 is TGTGCCAGCAGTGACACAGTGGGGAGTACTGAAGCTTTCTTT. Translated: CASSDTVGSTEAFF.

J is TRBJ2-3 and V is TRBV11-2; D unclear. The CDR3 consists of 14 residues. Trimming took off 1 base at V and 0 bases at J, with 5 bases between the two ends. The V gene's germline CDR1 is SGHAT and CDR2 FQNNGV. CDR3 sequence: CASSLASSTDTQYF. The CDR3 DNA reads TGTGCCAGCAGCTTAGCGAGCAGCACAGATACGCAGTATTTT.

This clone has just one count. The chain has TRBV9 and TRBJ1-2; 9 bases fit TRBD1. Germline trimming cut 3 bases from V and 6 bases from J; bases unmatched to any gene: 6. In germline, CDR1 is SGDLS, CDR2 YYNGEE. The CDR3 spans 14 residues. The CDR3 region is CASSAEQGAHGYTF. In DNA form, the CDR3 reads TGTGCCAGCAGCGCGGAACAGGGGGCGCATGGCTACACCTTC.

This chain joins TRBV27 and TRBJ1-2, with a tentative D call TRBD1 (6 bases). CDR1 MNHEY and CDR2 SMNVEV come from the germline V gene (reference sequence). The CDR3 extends over 14 amino acids. V was trimmed by 6 bases and J by 2 bases, leaving 13 bases between them. The CDR3 loop reads CASSSSGVNYGYTF. The CDR3 DNA reads as TGTGCCAGCAGCTCCTCAGGGGTAAACTATGGCTACACCTTC.

V gene TRBV9 combines with J gene TRBJ2-5; 7 positions match TRBD1. The CDR3 is 13 amino acids. Germline V gene sequence: CDR1 SGDLS, CDR2 YYNGEE. The V segment lost 3 bases and the J segment 5 bases; nucleotides outside the gene matches: 4. The CDR3 region has the DNA TGTGCCAGCAGCGGACAGGGCCGGGAGACCCAGTACTTC. As protein: CASSGQGRETQYF.

This chain joins TRBV14 and TRBJ1-1, with D possibly TRBD1 on 5 matching bases. Germline V gene sequence: CDR1 SGHDN, CDR2 FVKESK. CDR3 length: 13 amino acids. The ends were cut back, 0 bases at V and 9 bases at J, with 11 bases in the middle. This CDR3 is CASSQEDTAQAFF. CDR3 DNA: TGTGCCAGCAGCCAAGAGGACACAGCCCAAGCTTTCTTT. Complete variable domain (other parts from reference TRBV14 and TRBJ1-1): EAGVTQFPSHSVIEKGQTVTLRCDPISGHDNLYWYRRVMGKEIKFLLHFVKESKQDESGMPNNRFLAERTGGTYSTLKVQPAELEDSGVYFCASSQEDTAQAFFGQGTRLTVV.

The CDR3 sequence is CASSTDRGNTDTQYF. DNA of the CDR3: TGTGCCAGCAGCACCGACAGGGGGAACACAGATACGCAGTATTTT. The rearrangement joins TRBV7-3 to TRBJ2-3, with TRBD1 identical over 9 bases. This CDR3 is 15 amino acids long. V dropped 5 bases and J dropped 2; count of bases not matched to a gene: 5. Germline assignment: CDR1 SGHTA and CDR2 FQGTGA. Drawing the rest from reference TRBV7-3 and TRBJ2-3, the complete variable domain is GAGVSQTPSNKVTEKGKYVELRCDPISGHTALYWYRQSLGQGPEFLIYFQGTGAADDSGLPNDRFFAVRPEGSVSTLKIQRTERGDSAVYLCASSTDRGNTDTQYFGPGTRLTVL.

The chain is built from TRBV7-9 and TRBJ1-1; 8 nucleotides agree with TRBD1. V shed 4 bases and J 10 bases; nucleotides not matched to a gene: 2. Germline CDR1 SEHNR, CDR2 FQNEAQ (reference sequence). There are 11 residues in the CDR3. CDR3 amino acids: CASSSTGGAFF. CDR3 DNA: TGTGCCAGCAGCTCAACAGGGGGAGCTTTCTTT. Full variable domain (remainder filled in from reference TRBV7-9 and TRBJ1-1): DTGVSQNPRHKITKRGQNVTFRCDPISEHNRLYWYRQTLGQGPEFLTYFQNEAQLEKSRLLSDRFSAERPKGSFSTLEIQRTEQGDSAMYLCASSSTGGAFFGQGTRLTVV.

This clone was found a few times. The J gene is TRBJ1-6, the V gene TRBV18; D is unclear. V lost 4 bases to trimming and J lost 7 bases, with 11 bases between them. The V gene's germline CDR1 is KGHSH and CDR2 LQKENI. The CDR3 covers 14 residues. CDR3 loop: CASSLNSRNSPLHF. CDR3 nucleotides: TGTGCCAGCTCACTAAACTCTAGGAATTCACCCCTCCACTTT.

This clone was seen just once. The V call is TRBV19, the J call TRBJ2-2, with a weak D call TRBD2 (6 bases). The CDR3 is 13 residues long. V was cut by 6 bases and J by 7 bases, with 12 bases left in between. The germline V gene has CDR1 LNHDA and CDR2 SQIVND (reference sequence). CDR3 in amino acids: CASSATSSGELFF. CDR3 nucleotides: TGTGCCAGTAGCGCTACTAGCAGCGGGGAGCTGTTTTTT. The full variable domain, rest sourced from reference TRBV19 and TRBJ2-2, is DGGITQSPKYLFRKEGQNVTLSCEQNLNHDAMYWYRQDPGQGLRLIYYSQIVNDFQKGDIAEGYSVSREKKESFPLTVTSAQKNPTAFYLCASSATSSGELFFGEGSRLTVL.

The V and J genes are TRBV6-5 and TRBJ2-1, with 10 positions matching TRBD2. The germline gives CDR1 MNHEY, CDR2 SVGAGI. The V segment lost 8 bases and the J segment 2 bases; nucleotides outside the gene matches: 3. The CDR3 covers 14 residues. CDR3 sequence: CASFTSGTYNEQFF. In DNA form, the CDR3 reads TGTGCCAGCTTCACTAGCGGGACCTACAATGAGCAGTTCTTC.

The CDR3 protein is CASSPRTSGRDTQYF. DNA for the CDR3: TGTGCCAGCAGCCCGCGGACTAGCGGGAGAGATACGCAGTATTTT. This sequence joins TRBV7-9 and TRBJ2-3, with 13 bases matching TRBD2. This CDR3 comprises 15 residues. Unmatched junction bases numbered 4, after V lost 5 bases and J lost 5 bases. Germline V gene data show CDR1 as SEHNR and CDR2 as FQNEAQ (reference sequence).

The gene calls are TRBV7-9 and TRBJ2-1; no reliable D call. V lost 7 bases to trimming and J lost 2 bases, with 9 bases between them. The CDR3 has 13 amino acids. CDR1 and CDR2 from the germline V gene are SEHNR and FQNEAQ (reference sequence). The CDR3 region has the DNA TGTGCCAGCATCCCGACACCCTACAATGAGCAGTTCTTC. The encoded protein is CASIPTPYNEQFF. Looking up the rest from reference TRBV7-9 and TRBJ2-1 gives the full variable domain: DTGVSQNPRHKITKRGQNVTFRCDPISEHNRLYWYRQTLGQGPEFLTYFQNEAQLEKSRLLSDRFSAERPKGSFSTLEIQRTEQGDSAMYLCASIPTPYNEQFFGPGTRLTVL.

The V gene is TRBV3-1 (or the pseudogene TRBV3-2), the J gene TRBJ2-2; 12 positions agree with TRBD2. The J segment lost 6 bases and the V segment lost 2 bases, leaving 4 bases of the junction unmatched. Germline CDR1 and CDR2: LGHDT and YNNKEL (reference sequence). The CDR3 is made up of 16 amino acids. The CDR3 here is CASSQRTSGTSGELFF. In nucleotides, the CDR3 is TGTGCCAGCAGCCAAAGGACTAGCGGGACGTCCGGGGAGCTGTTTTTT.

V is TRBV5-1 and J is TRBJ1-2; TRBD1 matches 12 bases. Trimming cost V 5 bases and J 4 bases; bases outside gene matches: 6. The CDR3 has 15 residues. In germline, CDR1 is SGHRS, CDR2 YFSETQ. In nucleotides, the CDR3 is TGCGCCAGCAGTTCCGGGACAGGGGGCGGCTATGGCTACACCTTC. This sequence encodes CASSSGTGGGYGYTF.

V is TRBV7-2 and J is TRBJ2-5; 10 nucleotides match TRBD2. Germline CDR1 is SGHTA and CDR2 is FQGNSA. The CDR3 is 15 amino acids. The J segment lost 5 bases and the V segment lost 6 bases, leaving 9 bases of the junction unmatched. As DNA, the CDR3 is TGTGCCAGCAGAATATCTAGCGGGAGTTTCGAGACCCAGTACTTC. Amino acids: CASRISSGSFETQYF.

The V and J genes are TRBV9 and TRBJ2-1; 7 nucleotides match TRBD2. The CDR3 length is 16 residues. Germline CDR1 and CDR2: SGDLS and YYNGEE. V shed 3 bases, J shed 6 bases, and the junction held 12 bases outside the gene matches. In DNA, the CDR3 is TGTGCCAGCAGCGGGGTGCGCGGGGGTCATCCCAATGAGCAGTTCTTC. It is translated as CASSGVRGGHPNEQFF.

The rearrangement links TRBV3-1 (or the pseudogene TRBV3-2) to TRBJ2-5, with D uncertain. CDR1 is LGHDT, CDR2 YNNKEL, per germline (reference sequence). This CDR3 region has 14 residues. V lost 0 bases and J lost 7, with 12 bases in between. The CDR3, as DNA: TGTGCCAGCAGCCAAGAGGGTCCCTGGAGGACCCAGTACTTC. This encodes CASSQEGPWRTQYF.

This CDR3 reads CASSQNPAGAGEQYF. CDR3 nucleotide sequence: TGTGCCAGCTCCCAGAATCCCGCAGGGGCAGGCGAGCAGTACTTC. The chain has TRBV18 and TRBJ2-7, with D tentatively TRBD1 (6 bases). CDR1 and CDR2 from the germline V gene are KGHSH and LQKENI. This CDR3 is 15 amino acids long. Trimming stripped 6 bases from V and 6 bases from J, with 21 bases between.

The rearrangement uses TRBV3-1 (or the pseudogene TRBV3-2) and TRBJ2-7; D possibly corresponds to TRBD1 (6 bases). This CDR3 has 15 amino acids. Between the trimmed V and J ends, which lost 1 base and 2 bases, there was a span of 12 bases. CDR1 LGHDT and CDR2 YNNKEL come from the germline V gene (reference sequence). The CDR3 nucleotides are TGTGCCAGCAGCCAAGGCGCAGGGGCTACCTACGAGCAGTACTTC. It specifies CASSQGAGATYEQYF.